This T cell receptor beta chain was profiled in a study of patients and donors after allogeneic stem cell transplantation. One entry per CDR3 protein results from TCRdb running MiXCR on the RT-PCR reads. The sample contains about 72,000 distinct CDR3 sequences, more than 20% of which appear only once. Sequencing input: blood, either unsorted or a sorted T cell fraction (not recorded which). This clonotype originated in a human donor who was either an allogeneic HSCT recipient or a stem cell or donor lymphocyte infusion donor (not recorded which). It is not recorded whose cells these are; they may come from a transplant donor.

The CDR3 bases are TGCGCCAGCAGCTTGGTGGCGACTAGCGGAGGGTACAATGAGCAGTTCTTC. Translated: CASSLVATSGGYNEQFF. V and J are TRBV5-1 and TRBJ2-1, with 9 nucleotides matching TRBD2. V gave up 0 bases and J gave up 4 bases; unmatched junction bases: 8. In germline, CDR1 is SGHRS, CDR2 YFSETQ. This CDR3 is built from 17 residues.